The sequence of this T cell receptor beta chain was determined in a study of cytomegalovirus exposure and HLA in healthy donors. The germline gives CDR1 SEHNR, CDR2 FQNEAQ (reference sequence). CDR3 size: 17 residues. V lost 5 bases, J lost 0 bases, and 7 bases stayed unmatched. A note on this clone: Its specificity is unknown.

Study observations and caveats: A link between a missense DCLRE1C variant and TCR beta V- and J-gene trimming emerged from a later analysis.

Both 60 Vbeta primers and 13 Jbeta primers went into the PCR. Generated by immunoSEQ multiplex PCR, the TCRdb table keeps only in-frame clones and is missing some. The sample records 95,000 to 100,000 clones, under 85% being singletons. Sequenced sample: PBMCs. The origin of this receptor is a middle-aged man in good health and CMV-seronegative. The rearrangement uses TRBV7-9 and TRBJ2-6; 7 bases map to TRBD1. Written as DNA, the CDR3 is TGTGCCAGCAGCACCCGGACAGGCGCCTCTGGGGCCAACGTCCTGACTTTC. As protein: CASSTRTGASGANVLTF.